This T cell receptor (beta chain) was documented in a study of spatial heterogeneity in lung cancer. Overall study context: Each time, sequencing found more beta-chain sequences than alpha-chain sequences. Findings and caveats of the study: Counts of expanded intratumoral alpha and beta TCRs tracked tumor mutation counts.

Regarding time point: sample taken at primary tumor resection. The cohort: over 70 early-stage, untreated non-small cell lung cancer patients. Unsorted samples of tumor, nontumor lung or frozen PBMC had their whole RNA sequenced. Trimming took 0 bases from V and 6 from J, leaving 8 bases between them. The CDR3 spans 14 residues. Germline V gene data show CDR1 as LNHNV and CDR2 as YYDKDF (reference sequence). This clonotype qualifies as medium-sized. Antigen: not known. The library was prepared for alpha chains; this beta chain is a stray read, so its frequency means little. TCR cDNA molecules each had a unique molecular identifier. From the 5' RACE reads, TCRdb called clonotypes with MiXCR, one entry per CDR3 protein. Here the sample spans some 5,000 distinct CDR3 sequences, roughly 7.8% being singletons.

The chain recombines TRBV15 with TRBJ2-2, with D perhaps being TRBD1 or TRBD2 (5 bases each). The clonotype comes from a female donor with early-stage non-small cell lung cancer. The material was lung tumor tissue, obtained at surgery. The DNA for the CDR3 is TGTGCCACCAGCAGAGAGGTGGGACCCGGGGAGCTGTTTTTT. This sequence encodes CATSREVGPGELFF. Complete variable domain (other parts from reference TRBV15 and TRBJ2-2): DAMVIQNPRYQVTQFGKPVTLSCSQTLNHNVMYWYQQKSSQAPKLLFHYYDKDFNNEADTPDNFQSRRPNTSFCFLDIRSPGLGDTAMYLCATSREVGPGELFFGEGSRLTVL.